The clone carrying this T cell receptor beta chain was seen just once. Its specificity is unknown. CD45RA-negative memory and CD45RA+ naive subsets were split from the CD4+ cells. The sample belongs to a study of shared clonotypes between healthy human individuals. Study as a whole: A couple of women and a few men aged 18 to 49 made up the donors. Overall study results and limits: Clonotypes shared by all four donors outscored non-shared clonotypes in generation probability.

TCRdb's copy holds only in-frame clones and misses some; the assay was immunoSEQ multiplex PCR. Of roughly 1,000,000 clones in the sample, around 78% were seen once. Per germline, CDR1 SGHRS and CDR2 YFSETQ. V lost 0 bases and J 0 bases, leaving 12 bases between the germline ends. The CDR3 loop spans 16 amino acids. This chain uses TRBV5-1 with TRBJ2-5; D not certain. The material sequenced was memory CD4+ T cells from PBMCs. Subset specified: CD45RA-negative fraction. The sequence was collected from a young man in good health. Some clones in this sample may be carry-over from other donors' samples. The CDR3 loop is CASSLVPPSDQETQYF. The CDR3 nucleotides read TGCGCCAGCAGCTTGGTACCACCCTCCGACCAAGAGACCCAGTACTTC.